Shown below are 6 T cell receptor beta chains from a single sample sequenced in a study of T cell responses to AZD1222 COVID-19 vaccine. Sequenced by immunoSEQ multiplex PCR; TCRdb stores in-frame clones only, minus some. The profile shows some 140,000 clones, roughly 94% of them singletons. Sequenced here: peripheral blood, sampled on day 0 of AZD1222 vaccination. The receptors were sampled from an adult in good health.

This clone showed up just once. The chain carries TRBV7-2 and TRBJ2-1; D perhaps matches TRBD1 (5 bases). Germline V lookup: CDR1 SGHTA, CDR2 FQGNSA. V lost 5 bases and J lost 3, with 11 bases in between. This CDR3 is built from 14 residues. The CDR3: CASSSTGRYNEQFF. The CDR3 DNA reads as TGTGCCAGCAGCAGCACAGGTCGCTACAATGAGCAGTTCTTC. Complete variable domain (other parts from reference TRBV7-2 and TRBJ2-1): GAGVSQSPSNKVTEKGKDVELRCDPISGHTALYWYRQSLGQGLEFLIYFQGNSAPDKSGLPSDRFSAERTGGSVSTLTIQRTQQEDSAVYLCASSSTGRYNEQFFGPGTRLTVL.

The V gene is TRBV7-8, the J gene TRBJ1-1, with TRBD1 as a possible D gene (5 bases). This CDR3 spans 15 amino acids. V was pared by 1 base and J by 4 bases, with 13 bases between. The germline CDR1 and CDR2 sequences are SGHVS and FQNEAQ. CDR3 sequence reads: CASSLGGVLGTEAFF. CDR3 bases: TGTGCCAGCAGCTTAGGGGGGGTGCTGGGCACTGAAGCTTTCTTT.

The V gene is TRBV2, the J gene TRBJ2-5; 7 positions match TRBD2. The CDR3 covers 17 residues. Germline V CDR1 and CDR2: SNHLY, FYNNEI. V lost 6 bases and J lost 4; bases outside the gene matches: 17. For the CDR3, the DNA is TGTGCCAGCAGGCTGGTGGGAGGGTTGGGTGAGGGAGAGACCCAGTACTTC. Amino acids: CASRLVGGLGEGETQYF.

This chain joins TRBV6-6 and TRBJ2-5, with 10 bases that match TRBD1. CDR1 and CDR2 (germline): MNHNY, SVGAGI (reference sequence). V lost 5 bases, J lost 2 bases, and 5 bases stayed unmatched. The CDR3 extends over 15 amino acids. CDR3 residues: CASSKPGQGQETQYF. As DNA, the CDR3 is TGTGCCAGCAGTAAACCGGGACAGGGGCAAGAGACCCAGTACTTC.

The J gene is TRBJ2-1, the V gene TRBV9, with D hard to call. V lost 2 bases to trimming and J lost 8 bases, with 17 bases between them. Germline V gene data show CDR1 as SGDLS and CDR2 as YYNGEE. This CDR3 has 15 residues. CDR3 protein: CASSVRPNFFDEQFF. As DNA, the CDR3 is TGTGCCAGCAGCGTGAGACCTAACTTCTTCGATGAGCAGTTCTTC.

This chain uses TRBV15 with TRBJ2-7, with no clear D. Trimming removed 1 base from V and 5 bases from J, with 12 bases in between. Looked up from germline, CDR1 is LNHNV and CDR2 is YYDKDF (reference sequence). CDR3 size: 14 residues. CDR3 coding DNA: TGTGCCACCAGCAGAGTTGGTTTGGGCAACGAGCAGTACTTC. This translates into CATSRVGLGNEQYF.